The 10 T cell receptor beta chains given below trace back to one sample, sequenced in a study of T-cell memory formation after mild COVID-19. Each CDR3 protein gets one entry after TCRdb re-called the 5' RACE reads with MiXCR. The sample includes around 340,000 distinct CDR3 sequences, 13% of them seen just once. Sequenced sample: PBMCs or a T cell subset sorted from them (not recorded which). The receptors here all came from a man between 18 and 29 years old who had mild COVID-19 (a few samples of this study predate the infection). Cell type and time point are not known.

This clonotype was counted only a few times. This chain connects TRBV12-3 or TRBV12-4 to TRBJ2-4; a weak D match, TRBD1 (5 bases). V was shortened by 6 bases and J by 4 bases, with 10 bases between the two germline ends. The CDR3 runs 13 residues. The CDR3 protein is CASSDSLKNIQYF. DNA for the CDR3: TGTGCCAGCAGCGACAGTCTAAAAAACATTCAGTACTTC.

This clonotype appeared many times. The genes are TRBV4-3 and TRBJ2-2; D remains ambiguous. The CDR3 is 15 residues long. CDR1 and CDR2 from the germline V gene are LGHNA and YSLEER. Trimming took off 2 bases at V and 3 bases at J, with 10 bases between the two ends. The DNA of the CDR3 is TGCGCCAGCAGCCAAACTGTGGGGTACACCGGGGAGCTGTTTTTT. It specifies CASSQTVGYTGELFF.

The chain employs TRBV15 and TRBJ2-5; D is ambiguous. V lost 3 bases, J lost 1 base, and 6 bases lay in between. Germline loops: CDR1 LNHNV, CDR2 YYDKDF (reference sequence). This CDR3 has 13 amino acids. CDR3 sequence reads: CATSRDGQETQYF. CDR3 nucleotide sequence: TGTGCCACCAGCAGGGACGGCCAAGAGACCCAGTACTTC.

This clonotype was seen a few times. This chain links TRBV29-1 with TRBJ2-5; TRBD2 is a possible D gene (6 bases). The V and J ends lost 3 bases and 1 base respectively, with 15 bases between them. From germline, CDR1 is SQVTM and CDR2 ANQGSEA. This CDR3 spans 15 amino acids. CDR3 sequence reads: CSVEVLAYPQETQYF. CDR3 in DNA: TGCAGCGTTGAGGTTCTAGCGTACCCCCAAGAGACCCAGTACTTC.

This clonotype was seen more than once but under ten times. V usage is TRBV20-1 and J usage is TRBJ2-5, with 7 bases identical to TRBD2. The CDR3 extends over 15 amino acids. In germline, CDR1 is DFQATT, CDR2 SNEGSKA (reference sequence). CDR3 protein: CSGPPLAGDLETQYF. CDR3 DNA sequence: TGCAGCGGTCCTCCCTTGGCGGGGGACCTAGAGACCCAGTACTTC.

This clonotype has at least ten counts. The CDR3 DNA is TGTGCCAGCAGCTCCGGGACAGGGGGTCTGGAGACCCAGTACTTC. As protein: CASSSGTGGLETQYF. This chain joins TRBV12-3 or TRBV12-4 and TRBJ2-5, with 11 nucleotides matching TRBD1. V trimming: 6 bases; J trimming: 5 bases; junction bases outside the gene matches: 8. The CDR3 spans 15 residues.

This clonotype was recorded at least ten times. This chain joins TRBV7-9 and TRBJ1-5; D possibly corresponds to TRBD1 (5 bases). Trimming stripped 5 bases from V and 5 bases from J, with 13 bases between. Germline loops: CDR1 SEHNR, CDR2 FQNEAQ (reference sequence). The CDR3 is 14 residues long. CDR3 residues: CASSPGRVDQPQHF. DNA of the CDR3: TGTGCCAGCAGCCCCGGCAGGGTCGATCAGCCCCAGCATTTT.

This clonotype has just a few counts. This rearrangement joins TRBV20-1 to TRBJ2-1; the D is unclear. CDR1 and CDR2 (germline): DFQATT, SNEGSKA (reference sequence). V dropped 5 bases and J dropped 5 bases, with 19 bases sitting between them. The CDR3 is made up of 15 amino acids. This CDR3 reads CSAYFHLRGNNEQFF. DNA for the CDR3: TGCAGTGCTTATTTTCACCTTCGAGGAAACAATGAGCAGTTCTTC.

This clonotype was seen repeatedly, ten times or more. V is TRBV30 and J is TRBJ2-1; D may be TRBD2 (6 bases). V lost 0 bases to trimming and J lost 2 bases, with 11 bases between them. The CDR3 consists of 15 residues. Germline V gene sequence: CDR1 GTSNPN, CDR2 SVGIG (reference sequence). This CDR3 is CAWSVPGDPYNEQFF. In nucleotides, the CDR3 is TGTGCCTGGAGTGTACCGGGGGACCCCTACAATGAGCAGTTCTTC.

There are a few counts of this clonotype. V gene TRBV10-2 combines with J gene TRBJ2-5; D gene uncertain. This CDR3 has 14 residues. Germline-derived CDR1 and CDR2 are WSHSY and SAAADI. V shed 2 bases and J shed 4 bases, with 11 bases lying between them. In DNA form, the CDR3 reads TGCGCCAGCAGTGAGGAGTTCCGGGCAGAGACCCAGTACTTC. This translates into CASSEEFRAETQYF.